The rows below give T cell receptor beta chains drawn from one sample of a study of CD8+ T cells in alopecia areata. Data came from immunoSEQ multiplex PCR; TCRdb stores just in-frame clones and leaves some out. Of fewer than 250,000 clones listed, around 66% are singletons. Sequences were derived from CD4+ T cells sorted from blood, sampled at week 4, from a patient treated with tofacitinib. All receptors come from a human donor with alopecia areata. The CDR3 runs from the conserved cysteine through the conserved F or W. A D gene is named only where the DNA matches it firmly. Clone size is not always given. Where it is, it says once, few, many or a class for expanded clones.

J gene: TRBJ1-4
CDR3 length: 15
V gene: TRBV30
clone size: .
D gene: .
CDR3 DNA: TGTGCCTGGAAACGGTCAGGCATAACTAATGAAAAACTGTTTTTT
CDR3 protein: CAWKRSGITNEKLFF

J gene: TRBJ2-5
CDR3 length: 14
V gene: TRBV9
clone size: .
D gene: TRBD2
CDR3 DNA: TGTGCCAGCAGCCGGACTAGTAATCGAGAGACCCAGTACTTC
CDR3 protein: CASSRTSNRETQYF

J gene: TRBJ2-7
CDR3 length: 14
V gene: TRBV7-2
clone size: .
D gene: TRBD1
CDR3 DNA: TGTGCCAGCAGCCAACAGGGACAGTCCTACGAGCAGTACTTC
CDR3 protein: CASSQQGQSYEQYF

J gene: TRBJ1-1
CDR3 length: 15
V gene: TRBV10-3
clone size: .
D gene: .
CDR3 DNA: TGTGCCATCAGTGAAAGGGTCGCGGGGAACACTGAAGCTTTCTTT
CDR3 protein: CAISERVAGNTEAFF

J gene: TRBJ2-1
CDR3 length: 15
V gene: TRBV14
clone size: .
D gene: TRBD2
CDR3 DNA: TGTGCCAGCAGCCAAGTTAACAGCGGGGGGATAAAGCAGTTCTTC
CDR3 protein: CASSQVNSGGIKQFF

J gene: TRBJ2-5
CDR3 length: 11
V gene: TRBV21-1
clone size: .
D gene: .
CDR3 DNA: TGTACCAACGGGGGTCAAGAGACCCAGTACTTC
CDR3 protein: CTNGGQETQYF

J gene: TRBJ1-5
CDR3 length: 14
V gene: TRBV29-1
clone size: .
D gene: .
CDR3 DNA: TGCAGCGTTGTTTGGCAGTCGAGCAATCAGCCCCAGCATTTT
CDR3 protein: CSVVWQSSNQPQHF

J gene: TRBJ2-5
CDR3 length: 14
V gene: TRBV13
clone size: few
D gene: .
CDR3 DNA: TGTGCCAGCAGCTACCCTACTAGGCCAGAGACCCAGTACTTC
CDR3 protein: CASSYPTRPETQYF

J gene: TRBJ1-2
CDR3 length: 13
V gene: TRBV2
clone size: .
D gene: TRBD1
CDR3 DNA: TGTGCCAGCAGTGAAGGGACAGGGTGGGGCTACACCTTC
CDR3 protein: CASSEGTGWGYTF

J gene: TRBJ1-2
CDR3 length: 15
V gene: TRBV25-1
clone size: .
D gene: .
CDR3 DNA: TGTGCCAGCAGTGGGAATATCGCCTTTGACTATGGCTACACCTTC
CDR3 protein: CASSGNIAFDYGYTF

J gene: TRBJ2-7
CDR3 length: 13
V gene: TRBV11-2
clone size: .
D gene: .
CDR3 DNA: TGTGCCAGCAGCTTCCAGTCCTACTACGAGCAGTACTTC
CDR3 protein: CASSFQSYYEQYF

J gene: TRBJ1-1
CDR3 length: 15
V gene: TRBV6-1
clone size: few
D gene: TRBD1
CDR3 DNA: TGTGCCAGCAGTGCTAGGGGGCTCATGAACACTGAAGCTTTCTTT
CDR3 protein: CASSARGLMNTEAFF

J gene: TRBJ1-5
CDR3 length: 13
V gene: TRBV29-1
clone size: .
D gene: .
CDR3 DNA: TGCAGCGTTGCTTCGCATAGCAATCAGCCCCAGCATTTT
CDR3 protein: CSVASHSNQPQHF

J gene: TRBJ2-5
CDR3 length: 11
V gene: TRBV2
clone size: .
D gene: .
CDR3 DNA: TGTGCCAGCAGCCCTGGGGAGACCCAGTACTTC
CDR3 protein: CASSPGETQYF

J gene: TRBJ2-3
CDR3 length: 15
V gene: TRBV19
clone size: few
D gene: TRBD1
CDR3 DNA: TGTGCCAGTAGTCTTCAAGGGGGCGCGGGAGATACGCAGTATTTT
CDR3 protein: CASSLQGGAGDTQYF

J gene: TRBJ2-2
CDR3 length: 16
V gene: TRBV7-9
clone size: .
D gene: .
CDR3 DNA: TGTGCCAGCAGCCGTCCGGGGGGCAAGAACACCGGGGAGCTGTTTTTT
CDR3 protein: CASSRPGGKNTGELFF

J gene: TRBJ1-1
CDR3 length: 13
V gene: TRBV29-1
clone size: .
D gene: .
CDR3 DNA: TGCAGCGTTGAAAAATGGGGGAACACTGAAGCTTTCTTT
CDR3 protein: CSVEKWGNTEAFF

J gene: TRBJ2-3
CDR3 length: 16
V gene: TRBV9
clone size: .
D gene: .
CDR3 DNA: TGTGCCAGCAGCACCGCCCGCGGACTTTCCACAGATACGCAGTATTTT
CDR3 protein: CASSTARGLSTDTQYF

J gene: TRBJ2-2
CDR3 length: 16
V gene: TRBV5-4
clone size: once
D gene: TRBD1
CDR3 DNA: TGTGCCAGCAGCTTCAAGACAGGGTCGGACACCGGGGAGCTGTTTTTT
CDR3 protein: CASSFKTGSDTGELFF

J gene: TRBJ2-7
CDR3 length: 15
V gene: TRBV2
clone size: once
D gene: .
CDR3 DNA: TGTGCCAGCAGTGAATTTGCAGGGTACTCCTACGAGCAGTACTTC
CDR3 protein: CASSEFAGYSYEQYF

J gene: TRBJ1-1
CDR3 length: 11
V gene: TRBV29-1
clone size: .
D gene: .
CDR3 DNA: TGCAGCTCTACCCGGGACACTGAAGCTTTCTTT
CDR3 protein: CSSTRDTEAFF

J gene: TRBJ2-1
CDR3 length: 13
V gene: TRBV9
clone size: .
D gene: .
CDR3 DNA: TGTGCCAGCAGCGTAGCGGGTTGGAATGAGCAGTTCTTC
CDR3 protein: CASSVAGWNEQFF

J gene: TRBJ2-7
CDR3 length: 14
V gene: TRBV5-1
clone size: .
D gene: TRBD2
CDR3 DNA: TGCGCCAGCAGCTCGACTAGCGGAACCTACGAGCAGTACTTC
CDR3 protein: CASSSTSGTYEQYF

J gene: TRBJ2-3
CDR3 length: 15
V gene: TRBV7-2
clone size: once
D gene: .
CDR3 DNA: TGTGCCAGCAGCTTAACGATTAGAGGCCCAGATACGCAGTATTTT
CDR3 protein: CASSLTIRGPDTQYF

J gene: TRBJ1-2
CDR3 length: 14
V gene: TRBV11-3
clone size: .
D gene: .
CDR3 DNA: TGTGCCAGCAGCCAACGACAGGATGACTATGGCTACACCTTC
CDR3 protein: CASSQRQDDYGYTF

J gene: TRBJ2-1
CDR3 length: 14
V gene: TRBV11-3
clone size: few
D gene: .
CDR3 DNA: TGTGCCAGCAGTAAGGGGTGGGACGAGGATGAGCAGTTCTTC
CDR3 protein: CASSKGWDEDEQFF

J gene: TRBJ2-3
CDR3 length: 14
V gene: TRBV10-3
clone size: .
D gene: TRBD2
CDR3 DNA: TGTGCCATCGGACGGGCGGGGGGCACAGATACGCAGTATTTT
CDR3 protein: CAIGRAGGTDTQYF

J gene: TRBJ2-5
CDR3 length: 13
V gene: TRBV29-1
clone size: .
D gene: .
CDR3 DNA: TGCAGCGGTCTTTCGGGGCGCGGGGAGACCCAGTACTTC
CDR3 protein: CSGLSGRGETQYF

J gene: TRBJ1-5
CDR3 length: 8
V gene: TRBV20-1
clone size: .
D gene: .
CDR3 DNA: TGCAGTGCTAGAGACCGACATTTT
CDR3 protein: CSARDRHF

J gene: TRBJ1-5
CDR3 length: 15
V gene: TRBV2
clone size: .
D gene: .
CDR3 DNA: TGTGCCAGCAGGAGGGAGGCAATTAGCAATCAGCCCCAGCATTTT
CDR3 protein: CASRREAISNQPQHF

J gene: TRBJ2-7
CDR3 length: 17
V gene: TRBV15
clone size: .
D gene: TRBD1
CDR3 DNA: TGTGCCACCAGCAGAGATACCGGGACAGGGTACCCCTACGAGCAGTACTTC
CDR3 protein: CATSRDTGTGYPYEQYF

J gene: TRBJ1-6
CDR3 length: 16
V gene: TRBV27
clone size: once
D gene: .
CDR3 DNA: TGTGCCAGCAGTTTATCGTCAGGGGTTGGGAATTCACCCCTCCACTTT
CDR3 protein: CASSLSSGVGNSPLHF

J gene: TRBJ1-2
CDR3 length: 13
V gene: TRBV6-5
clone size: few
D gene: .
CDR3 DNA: TGTGCCAGCAGCCACGGGGCTAACTATGGCTACACCTTC
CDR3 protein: CASSHGANYGYTF

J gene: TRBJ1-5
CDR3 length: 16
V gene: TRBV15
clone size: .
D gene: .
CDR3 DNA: TGTGCCACCAGCAGAGCGGGGTCCCCCTCCAATCAGCCCCAGCATTTT
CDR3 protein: CATSRAGSPSNQPQHF

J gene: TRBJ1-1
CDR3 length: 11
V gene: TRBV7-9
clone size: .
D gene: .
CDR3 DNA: TGTGCCAGCAGCTTTGCGGGAGAAGCTTTCTTT
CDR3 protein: CASSFAGEAFF

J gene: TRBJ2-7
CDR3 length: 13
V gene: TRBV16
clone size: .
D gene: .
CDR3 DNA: TGTGCCAGCAGCCCCCGAGGGGCGGGGGAGCAGTACTTC
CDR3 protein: CASSPRGAGEQYF

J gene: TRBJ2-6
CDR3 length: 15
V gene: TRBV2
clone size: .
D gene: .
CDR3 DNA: TGTGCCAGCACTCCAGGGTTAACTGGGGCCAACGTCCTGACTTTC
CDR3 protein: CASTPGLTGANVLTF